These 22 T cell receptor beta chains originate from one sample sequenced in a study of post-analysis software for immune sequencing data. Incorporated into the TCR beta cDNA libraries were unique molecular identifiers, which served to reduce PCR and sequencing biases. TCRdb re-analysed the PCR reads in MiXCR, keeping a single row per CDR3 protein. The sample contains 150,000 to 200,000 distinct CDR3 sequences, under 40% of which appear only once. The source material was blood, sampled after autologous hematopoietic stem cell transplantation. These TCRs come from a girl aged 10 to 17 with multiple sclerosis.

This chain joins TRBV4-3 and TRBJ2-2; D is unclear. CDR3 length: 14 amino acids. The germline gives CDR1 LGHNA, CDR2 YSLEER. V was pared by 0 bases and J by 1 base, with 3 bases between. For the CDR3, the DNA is TGCGCCAGCAGCCAAGAGGAGAACACCGGGGAGCTGTTTTTT. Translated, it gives CASSQEENTGELFF.

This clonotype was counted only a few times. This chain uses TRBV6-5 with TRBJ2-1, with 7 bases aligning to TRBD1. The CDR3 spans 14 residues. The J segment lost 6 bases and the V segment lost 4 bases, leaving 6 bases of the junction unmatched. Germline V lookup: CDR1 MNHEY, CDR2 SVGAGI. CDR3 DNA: TGTGCCAGCAGTTTCGGGACAGTGGGCAATGAGCAGTTCTTC. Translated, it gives CASSFGTVGNEQFF.

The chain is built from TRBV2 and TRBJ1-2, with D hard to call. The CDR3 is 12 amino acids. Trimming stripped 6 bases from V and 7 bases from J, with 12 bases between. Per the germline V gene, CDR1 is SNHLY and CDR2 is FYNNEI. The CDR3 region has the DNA TGTGCCAGCAGGGAGGACGGCTGTGGCTACACCTTC. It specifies CASREDGCGYTF.

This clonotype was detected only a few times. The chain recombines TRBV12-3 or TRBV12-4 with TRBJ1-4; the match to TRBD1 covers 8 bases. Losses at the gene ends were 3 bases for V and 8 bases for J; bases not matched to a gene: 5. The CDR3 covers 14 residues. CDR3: CASSLRDRGEKLFF. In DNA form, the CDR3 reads TGTGCCAGCAGTTTGAGAGACAGGGGCGAAAAACTGTTTTTT.

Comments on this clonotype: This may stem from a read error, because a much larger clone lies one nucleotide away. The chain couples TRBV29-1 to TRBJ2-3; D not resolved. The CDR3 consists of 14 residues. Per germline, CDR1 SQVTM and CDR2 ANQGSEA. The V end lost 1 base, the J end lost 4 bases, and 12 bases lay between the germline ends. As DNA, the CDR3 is TGCAGCGTTGAAGCAAGGTACGGATCAGATACGCAGTATTTT. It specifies CSVEARYGSDTQYF.

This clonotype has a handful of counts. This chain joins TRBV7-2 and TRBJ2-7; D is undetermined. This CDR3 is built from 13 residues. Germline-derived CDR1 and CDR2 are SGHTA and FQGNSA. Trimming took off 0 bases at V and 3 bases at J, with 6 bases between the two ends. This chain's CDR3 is CASSLASRYEQYF. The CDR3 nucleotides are TGTGCCAGCAGCTTAGCGTCTCGCTACGAGCAGTACTTC.

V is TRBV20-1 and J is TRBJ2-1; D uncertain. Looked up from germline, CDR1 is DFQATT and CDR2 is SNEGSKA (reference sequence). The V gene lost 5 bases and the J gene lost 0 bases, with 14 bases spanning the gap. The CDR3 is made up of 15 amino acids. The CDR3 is CSAAPTLSSYNEQFF. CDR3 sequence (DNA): TGCAGTGCTGCCCCGACCCTGAGCTCCTACAATGAGCAGTTCTTC.

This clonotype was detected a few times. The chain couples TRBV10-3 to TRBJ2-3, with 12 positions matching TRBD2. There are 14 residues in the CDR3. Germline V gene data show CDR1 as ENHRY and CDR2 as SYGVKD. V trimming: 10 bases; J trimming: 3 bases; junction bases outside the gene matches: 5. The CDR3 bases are TGTGCCACCCTAGCGGGAGGGTTGACAGATACGCAGTATTTT. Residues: CATLAGGLTDTQYF.

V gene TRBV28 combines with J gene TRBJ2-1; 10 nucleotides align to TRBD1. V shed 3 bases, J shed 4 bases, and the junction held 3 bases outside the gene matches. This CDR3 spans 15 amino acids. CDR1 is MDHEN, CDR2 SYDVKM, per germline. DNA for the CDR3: TGTGCCAGCAGTTTGCGGGACAGGGGTTACAATGAGCAGTTCTTC. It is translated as CASSLRDRGYNEQFF.

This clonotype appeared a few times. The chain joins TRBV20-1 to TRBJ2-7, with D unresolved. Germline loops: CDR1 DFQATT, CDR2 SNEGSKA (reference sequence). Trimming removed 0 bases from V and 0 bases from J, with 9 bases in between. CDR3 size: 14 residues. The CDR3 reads CSARDLNISYEQYF. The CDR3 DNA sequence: TGCAGTGCTAGAGATCTCAACATCTCCTACGAGCAGTACTTC.

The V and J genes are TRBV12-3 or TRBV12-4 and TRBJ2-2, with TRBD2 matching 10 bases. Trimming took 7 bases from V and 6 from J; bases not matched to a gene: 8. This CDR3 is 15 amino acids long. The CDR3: CASILVAGGPGELFF. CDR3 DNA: TGTGCCAGCATCTTGGTAGCGGGAGGCCCCGGGGAGCTGTTTTTT.

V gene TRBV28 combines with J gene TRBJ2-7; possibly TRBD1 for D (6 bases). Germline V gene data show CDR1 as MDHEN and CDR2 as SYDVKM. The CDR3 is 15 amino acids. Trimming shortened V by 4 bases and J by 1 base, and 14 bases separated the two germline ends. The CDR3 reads CASSSHLGGSYEQYF. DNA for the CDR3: TGTGCCAGCAGTTCCCACTTAGGGGGTTCCTACGAGCAGTACTTC.

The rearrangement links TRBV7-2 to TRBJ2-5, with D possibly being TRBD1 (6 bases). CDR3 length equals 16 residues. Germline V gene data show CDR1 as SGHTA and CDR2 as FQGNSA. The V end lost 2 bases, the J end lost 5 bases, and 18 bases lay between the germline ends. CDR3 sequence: CASSLSGRGREETQYF. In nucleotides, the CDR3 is TGTGCCAGCAGCTTATCGGGCAGGGGCCGCGAGGAGACCCAGTACTTC. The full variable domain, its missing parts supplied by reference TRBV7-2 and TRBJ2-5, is GAGVSQSPSNKVTEKGKDVELRCDPISGHTALYWYRQSLGQGLEFLIYFQGNSAPDKSGLPSDRFSAERTGGSVSTLTIQRTQQEDSAVYLCASSLSGRGREETQYFGPGTRLLVL.

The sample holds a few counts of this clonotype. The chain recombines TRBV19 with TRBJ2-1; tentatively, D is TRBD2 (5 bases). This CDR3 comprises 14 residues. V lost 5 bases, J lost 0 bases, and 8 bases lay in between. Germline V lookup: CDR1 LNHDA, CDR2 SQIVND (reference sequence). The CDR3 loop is CASSPSSSYNEQFF. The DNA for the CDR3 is TGTGCCAGTAGTCCTAGCTCCTCCTACAATGAGCAGTTCTTC. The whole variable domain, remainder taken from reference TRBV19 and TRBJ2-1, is DGGITQSPKYLFRKEGQNVTLSCEQNLNHDAMYWYRQDPGQGLRLIYYSQIVNDFQKGDIAEGYSVSREKKESFPLTVTSAQKNPTAFYLCASSPSSSYNEQFFGPGTRLTVL.

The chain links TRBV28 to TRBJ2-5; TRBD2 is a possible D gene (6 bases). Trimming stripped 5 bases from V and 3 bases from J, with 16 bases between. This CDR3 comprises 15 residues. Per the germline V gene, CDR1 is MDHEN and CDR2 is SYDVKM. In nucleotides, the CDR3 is TGTGCCAGCAGTCTTACGGGAGAGTCCAAAGAGACCCAGTACTTC. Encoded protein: CASSLTGESKETQYF. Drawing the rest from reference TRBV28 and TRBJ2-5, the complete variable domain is DVKVTQSSRYLVKRTGEKVFLECVQDMDHENMFWYRQDPGLGLRLIYFSYDVKMKEKGDIPEGYSVSREKKERFSLILESASTNQTSMYLCASSLTGESKETQYFGPGTRLLVL.

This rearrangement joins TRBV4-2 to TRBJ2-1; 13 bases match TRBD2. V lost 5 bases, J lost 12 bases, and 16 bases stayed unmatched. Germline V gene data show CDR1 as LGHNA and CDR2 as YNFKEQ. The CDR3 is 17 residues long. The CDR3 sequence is CASSSRTSGGSADTQFF. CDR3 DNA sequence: TGTGCCAGCAGCTCTCGGACTAGCGGGGGCTCAGCAGATACGCAGTTCTTC.

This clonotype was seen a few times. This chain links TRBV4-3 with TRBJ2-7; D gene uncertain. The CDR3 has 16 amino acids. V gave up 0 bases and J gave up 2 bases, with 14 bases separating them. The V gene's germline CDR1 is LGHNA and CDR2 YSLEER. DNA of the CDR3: TGCGCCAGCAGCCAAGATTTTGGGCCCAGTACCTACGAGCAGTACTTC. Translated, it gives CASSQDFGPSTYEQYF.

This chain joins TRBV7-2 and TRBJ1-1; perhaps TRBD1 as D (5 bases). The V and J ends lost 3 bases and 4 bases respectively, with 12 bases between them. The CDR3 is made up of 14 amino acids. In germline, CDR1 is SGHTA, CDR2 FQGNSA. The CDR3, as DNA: TGTGCCAGCAGCTTTCAGGGATGGGGCACTGAAGCTTTCTTT. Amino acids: CASSFQGWGTEAFF.

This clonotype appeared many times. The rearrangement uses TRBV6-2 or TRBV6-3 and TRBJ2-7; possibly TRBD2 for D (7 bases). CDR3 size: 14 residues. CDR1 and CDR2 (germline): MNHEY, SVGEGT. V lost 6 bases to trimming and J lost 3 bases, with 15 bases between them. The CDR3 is CASRGTGRDYEQYF. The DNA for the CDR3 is TGTGCCAGCAGGGGTACAGGGAGGGACTACGAGCAGTACTTC.

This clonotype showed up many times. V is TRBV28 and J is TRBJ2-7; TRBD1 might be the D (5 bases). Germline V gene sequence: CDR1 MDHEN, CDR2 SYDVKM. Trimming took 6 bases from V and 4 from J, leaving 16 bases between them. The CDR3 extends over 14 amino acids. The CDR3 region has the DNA TGTGCCAGCAGCCTTCTAGGGGTCTCATACGAGCAGTACTTC. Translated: CASSLLGVSYEQYF.

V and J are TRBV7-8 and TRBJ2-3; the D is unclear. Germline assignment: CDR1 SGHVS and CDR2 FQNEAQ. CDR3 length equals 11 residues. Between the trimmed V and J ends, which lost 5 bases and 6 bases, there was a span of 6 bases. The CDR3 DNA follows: TGTGCCAGCAGCCTGGTGGATACGCAGTATTTT. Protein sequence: CASSLVDTQYF. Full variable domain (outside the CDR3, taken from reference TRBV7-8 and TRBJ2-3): GAGVSQSPRYKVAKRGQDVALRCDPISGHVSLFWYQQALGQGPEFLTYFQNEAQLDKSGLPSDRFFAERPEGSVSTLKIQRTQQEDSAVYLCASSLVDTQYFGPGTRLTVL.

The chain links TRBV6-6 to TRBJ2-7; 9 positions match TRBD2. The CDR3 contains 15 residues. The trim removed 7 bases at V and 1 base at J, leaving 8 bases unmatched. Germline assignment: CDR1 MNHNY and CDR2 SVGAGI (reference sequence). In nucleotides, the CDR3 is TGTGCCAGCACCCCCCAACTAGCGGGTTCCTACGAGCAGTACTTC. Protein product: CASTPQLAGSYEQYF.